A single sample is the source of the 26 T cell receptor beta chains below, sequenced in a study of neurological immune-mediated disorders. TCRdb redid the calling of the 5' RACE reads with MiXCR, one entry per CDR3 protein. The table shows roughly 62,000 distinct CDR3 sequences, with more than 4% occurring only once. Sequenced: PBMCs. These receptors were collected from a woman between 50 and 59 years old with multiple sclerosis.

This clonotype came up many times. The J gene is TRBJ1-1, the V gene TRBV2; D is perhaps TRBD1 (5 bases). Trimming pared 1 base from V and 10 bases from J, leaving 13 bases between. The CDR3 is 13 amino acids. CDR1 and CDR2 from the germline V gene are SNHLY and FYNNEI. CDR3 DNA: TGTGCCAGCAGTGAAGGCAGGGCCGTGTCAGCTTTCTTT. Residues: CASSEGRAVSAFF.

To note about this clonotype: One base away lies a much larger clone, so this may be a sequencing read error. The V and J genes are TRBV4-3 and TRBJ1-2; D is ambiguous. Deletions cut 0 bases from V and 8 bases from J, with 13 bases between. CDR1 is LGHNA and CDR2 is YSLEER in the germline V gene. The CDR3 is made up of 14 amino acids. The CDR3 bases are TGCGCCAGCAGCCAAGATCGCTGGGAAGGGGGCTACACCTTC. Its protein is CASSQDRWEGGYTF.

This clonotype was counted ten times or more. The genes are TRBV6-5 and TRBJ2-1, with D possibly being TRBD1 or TRBD2 (6 bases each). Germline V gene lookup returns CDR1 MNHEY and CDR2 SVGAGI. V lost 6 bases to trimming and J lost 7 bases, with 19 bases between them. The CDR3 length is 15 residues. CDR3 loop: CASSSGNRAGNEQFF. Here the CDR3 DNA reads TGTGCCAGCAGCTCGGGCAACAGGGCGGGAAATGAGCAGTTCTTC.

This clonotype has at least ten counts. J is TRBJ2-7 and V is TRBV20-1; weak D call: TRBD2 (7 bases). The germline V gene encodes CDR1 DFQATT and CDR2 SNEGSKA (reference sequence). V lost 3 bases to trimming and J lost 1 base, with 19 bases between them. The CDR3 contains 16 residues. This chain's CDR3 is CSASPVRGALSYEQYF. In DNA, the CDR3 is TGCAGTGCTAGTCCCGTCCGGGGGGCTTTGTCCTACGAGCAGTACTTC.

This clonotype was detected ten times or more. J is TRBJ2-2 and V is TRBV28, with 7 nucleotides matching TRBD1. This CDR3 has 14 residues. The J segment lost 6 bases and the V segment lost 5 bases, leaving 6 bases of the junction unmatched. Germline CDR1 and CDR2: MDHEN and SYDVKM. DNA for the CDR3: TGTGCCAGCAGTAAAGTCGGGACAGCCGGGGAGCTGTTTTTT. It yields the protein CASSKVGTAGELFF.

At least ten counts were recorded for this clonotype. This chain connects TRBV12-3 or TRBV12-4 to TRBJ2-2, with D uncertain. The CDR3 is 17 residues long. V gave up 6 bases and J gave up 1 base, with 18 bases separating them. The CDR3 DNA reads TGTGCCAGCAGATTCTACCCGGACCACATGAACACCGGGGAGCTGTTTTTT. Amino acid sequence: CASRFYPDHMNTGELFF.

This clonotype showed up just a few times. The chain has TRBV11-3 and TRBJ2-5; maybe TRBD1 (5 bases). Trimming took off 5 bases at V and 5 bases at J, with 18 bases between the two ends. Germline V gene sequence: CDR1 SGHNT, CDR2 YENEEA. There are 15 residues in the CDR3. For the CDR3, the DNA is TGTGCCAGCAGCGACCAGCAGGGAAGTAGGGAGACCCAGTACTTC. Translated: CASSDQQGSRETQYF.

This clonotype occurred many times. V is TRBV4-3 and J is TRBJ1-2; 10 nucleotides match TRBD1. From germline, CDR1 is LGHNA and CDR2 YSLEER. Trimming at V came to 0 bases and at J to 4 bases, leaving 5 bases not matched to a gene. CDR3 length: 16 residues. The CDR3 is CASSQDLGTGAYGYTF. CDR3 nucleotide sequence: TGCGCCAGCAGCCAAGATCTTGGGACAGGGGCCTATGGCTACACCTTC.

This clonotype was counted a few times. The chain has TRBV6-6 and TRBJ2-7; possible D gene TRBD2, 5 bases. This CDR3 has 15 residues. Trimming took off 5 bases at V and 4 bases at J, with 18 bases between the two ends. CDR1 MNHNY and CDR2 SVGAGI come from the germline V gene (reference sequence). The CDR3 reads CASSPRGSSKYEQYF. The CDR3 DNA is TGTGCCAGCAGTCCCCGGGGTAGTAGTAAGTACGAGCAGTACTTC.

This clonotype was detected many times. The chain carries TRBV5-1 and TRBJ1-2; tentative D call: TRBD1 (6 bases). V was pared by 0 bases and J by 0 bases, with 15 bases between. The CDR3 sequence is 17 residues long. The V gene's germline CDR1 is SGHRS and CDR2 YFSETQ. The chain's CDR3 is CASSLGWRTEANYGYTF. As DNA, the CDR3 is TGCGCCAGCAGCTTGGGGTGGAGGACAGAAGCTAACTATGGCTACACCTTC.

This clonotype was picked up many times. This chain connects TRBV4-3 to TRBJ2-3, with 14 bases aligning to TRBD2. V shed 4 bases, J shed 3 bases, and the junction held 9 bases outside the gene matches. The germline V gene encodes CDR1 LGHNA and CDR2 YSLEER. The CDR3 sequence is 18 residues long. CDR3 DNA: TGCGCCAGCAGCCGCGGACTAGCGGGGGGCGGGGGGACAGATACGCAGTATTTT. Its translation is CASSRGLAGGGGTDTQYF.

This clonotype was detected many times. The rearrangement joins TRBV20-1 to TRBJ2-7; D is unclear. Germline CDR1 DFQATT, CDR2 SNEGSKA (reference sequence). V was cut by 6 bases and J by 2 bases, with 23 bases left in between. This CDR3 contains 16 residues. CDR3 amino acids: CSADASSIAEPYEQYF. In DNA form, the CDR3 reads TGCAGTGCCGATGCGTCCAGCATCGCTGAACCCTACGAGCAGTACTTC.

Ten or more counts support this clonotype. The J gene is TRBJ2-1, the V gene TRBV5-1, with 7 bases identical to TRBD1. The trim removed 6 bases at V and 5 bases at J, leaving 20 bases unmatched. The CDR3 extends over 18 amino acids. CDR1 and CDR2 from the germline V gene are SGHRS and YFSETQ. The CDR3 is CASTIITLTGARDNEQFF. CDR3 DNA sequence: TGCGCCAGCACCATTATCACCCTCACAGGGGCGCGGGACAATGAGCAGTTCTTC.

This clonotype has ten or more counts. The chain joins TRBV20-1 to TRBJ2-3, with a possible D match to TRBD2 (6 bases). Germline CDR1 reads DFQATT; CDR2 reads SNEGSKA (reference sequence). This CDR3 comprises 11 residues. The V end lost 3 bases, the J end lost 6 bases, and 7 bases lay between the germline ends. CDR3 DNA: TGCAGTGCTAGCCGGGAGGATACGCAGTATTTT. It translates to CSASREDTQYF.

The chain is built from TRBV7-3 and TRBJ2-2; a weak D match, TRBD1 (5 bases). This CDR3 is 14 amino acids long. Germline V gene data show CDR1 as SGHTA and CDR2 as FQGTGA. Between the trimmed V and J ends, which lost 2 bases and 6 bases, there was a span of 10 bases. The CDR3 DNA reads as TGTGCCAGCAGCTTATTTCAGGGCTCCGGGGAGCTGTTTTTT. Translation gives CASSLFQGSGELFF.

This clonotype was observed at least ten times. The chain has TRBV7-2 and TRBJ1-4; D unresolved. CDR1 SGHTA and CDR2 FQGNSA come from the germline V gene. This CDR3 spans 13 amino acids. V gave up 1 base and J gave up 7 bases, with 7 bases separating them. CDR3 nucleotide sequence: TGTGCCAGCAGCTTAGGGTACAGTGAAAAACTGTTTTTT. Amino acids: CASSLGYSEKLFF.

This clonotype appeared many times. The chain carries TRBV7-8 and TRBJ2-1; 9 bases agree with TRBD1. The V segment lost 1 base and the J segment 7 bases; nucleotides outside the gene matches: 2. Germline V gene data show CDR1 as SGHVS and CDR2 as FQNEAQ. The CDR3 covers 14 residues. The CDR3 here is CASSLETGGNEQFF. The CDR3 DNA sequence: TGTGCCAGCAGCTTAGAGACAGGGGGAAATGAGCAGTTCTTC. Drawing the rest from reference TRBV7-8 and TRBJ2-1, the complete variable domain is GAGVSQSPRYKVAKRGQDVALRCDPISGHVSLFWYQQALGQGPEFLTYFQNEAQLDKSGLPSDRFFAERPEGSVSTLKIQRTQQEDSAVYLCASSLETGGNEQFFGPGTRLTVL.

Concerning this clonotype: At one of its ends the junction is not consistent with the germline gene, which may arise from a read error. The rearrangement links TRBV20-1 to TRBJ1-6, with D tentatively TRBD1 (6 bases). The CDR3 spans 18 residues. Germline loops: CDR1 DFQATT, CDR2 SNEGSKA (reference sequence). CDR3 nucleotide sequence: TGCAGTGCTAGGGGGAGAGGGGGGGTCGGCTCCTATAATTCACCCCTCAACTTT. Translation: CSARGRGGVGSYNSPLNF.

There are a few counts of this clonotype. Possible read error: a much larger clone is one base away. The rearrangement joins TRBV10-3 to TRBJ2-5; D call uncertain. CDR3 length equals 13 residues. V lost 3 bases and J lost 3, with 8 bases in between. Germline CDR1 is ENHRY and CDR2 is SYGVKD. The CDR3 spells CAISEKIKETQYF. CDR3 sequence (DNA): TGTGCCATCAGTGAAAAAATCAAAGAGACCCAGTACTTC.

This clonotype was found many times. The CDR3 loop reads CASSDSKGTGELFF. The CDR3 DNA sequence: TGTGCCAGCAGCGACTCGAAGGGCACCGGGGAGCTGTTTTTT. The V and J genes are TRBV11-1 and TRBJ2-2; D gene uncertain. Germline loops: CDR1 SGHAT, CDR2 FQDESV (reference sequence). CDR3 length: 14 amino acids. Trimming removed 5 bases at V and 4 bases at J, with 11 bases between.

This clonotype was seen many times. V usage is TRBV6-2 or TRBV6-3 and J usage is TRBJ2-7, with D possibly matching TRBD2 (5 bases). CDR3 size: 15 residues. The germline gives CDR1 MNHEY, CDR2 SVGEGT. Trimming took off 7 bases at V and 2 bases at J, with 18 bases between the two ends. DNA of the CDR3: TGTGCCAGCAAATCACATCGGGAAATGGCCTACGAGCAGTACTTC. Encoded protein: CASKSHREMAYEQYF.

The table lists this clonotype with many counts. This sequence joins TRBV5-6 and TRBJ2-5; 12 nucleotides agree with TRBD2. The germline V gene encodes CDR1 SGHDT and CDR2 YYEEEE. The CDR3 has 15 residues. V trimming: 4 bases; J trimming: 2 bases; junction bases outside the gene matches: 3. CDR3 region: CASSLTSGGQETQYF. The CDR3 DNA reads as TGTGCCAGCAGCCTAACTAGCGGGGGGCAAGAGACCCAGTACTTC.

The chain joins TRBV18 to TRBJ2-2, with 9 bases aligning to TRBD1. J lost 0 bases, V lost 2 bases, and 13 bases had no gene match. The CDR3 sequence is 20 residues long. Germline CDR1 reads KGHSH; CDR2 reads LQKENI. The CDR3 bases are TGTGCCAGCTCACCAACTAATCCGGGACAGGGAGGAGCGAACACCGGGGAGCTGTTTTTT. It specifies CASSPTNPGQGGANTGELFF.

This clonotype was picked up a small number of times. The genes are TRBV4-1 and TRBJ2-3, with D possibly TRBD2 on 6 matching bases. Deletions cut 6 bases from V and 9 bases from J, with 10 bases between. CDR3 length: 11 amino acids. The germline V gene encodes CDR1 MGHRA and CDR2 YSYEKL. The CDR3 DNA follows: TGCGCCAGCAGAAACGGGGGAACGCAGTATTTT. This translates into CASRNGGTQYF.

This clonotype has at least ten counts. The chain has TRBV28 and TRBJ2-7; D is unclear. Germline loops: CDR1 MDHEN, CDR2 SYDVKM. The CDR3 extends over 14 amino acids. Trimming cost V 6 bases and J 0 bases, with 12 bases left between them. The CDR3 here is CASRILGSSYEQYF. In nucleotides, the CDR3 is TGTGCCAGCAGGATTCTAGGTTCCTCCTACGAGCAGTACTTC.

As regards this clonotype: A much larger clone is a single base away; this may be a read error. The J gene is TRBJ1-5, the V gene TRBV27, with D perhaps TRBD1 (5 bases). The CDR3 consists of 13 residues. Germline assignment: CDR1 MNHEY and CDR2 SMNVEV (reference sequence). V lost 5 bases and J 7 bases, leaving 12 bases between the germline ends. The CDR3 DNA reads as TGTGCCAGCAGTATGAAAAGGGGACAGCCCCAGCATTTT. It is translated as CASSMKRGQPQHF.